This T cell receptor (beta chain) derives from a study of blood T cell repertoires in COVID-19. The wider study: Two consecutive negative NP/OP PCR tests, clearance, or resolved symptoms defined Cohort 3 recovery.

Adults between about 18 and 89 years of age took part from 24 US areas. In germline, CDR1 is LNHNV, CDR2 YYDKDF (reference sequence). The CDR3 sequence is 13 residues long. Trimming cost V 0 bases and J 5 bases, with 7 bases left between them. Authors' methods: Reference gene primer amplification yielded estimated nucleated cell counts. Clones were sequenced by immunoSEQ multiplex PCR, and TCRdb holds only the in-frame ones, with some missing. Clone size and the V and J calls come from that table; the DNA yielded D and trimming. The sample has 400,000 or so clones, around 87% seen once. Sample: PBMCs or T cells enriched from blood (not recorded which). The sequence derives from a man in his forties in a cohort exposed to, infected with or recovered from COVID-19 (not recorded which). The rearrangement joins TRBV15 to TRBJ2-5; tentatively, D is TRBD2 (5 bases). This CDR3 is CATSREEGETQYF. The CDR3 nucleotides read TGTGCCACCAGCAGAGAAGAGGGCGAGACCCAGTACTTC.